These 18 T cell receptor beta chains came from one sample sequenced in a study of lung T cells in sarcoidosis with Löfgren's syndrome. TCRdb independently ran MiXCR on the reads; one entry per CDR3 protein. In the table there are roughly 63,000 distinct CDR3 sequences, approximately 21% of which are singletons. The material sequenced was CD4+ T cells from PBMCs. The receptors were sampled from a human donor with sarcoidosis (Löfgren's syndrome or another form), or a control subject (not recorded which).

This clonotype was seen at least ten times. This sequence joins TRBV6-1 and TRBJ1-3; D remains unclear. With 3 bases removed from V and 5 bases from J, the gap between germline ends came to 2 bases. Germline CDR1 reads MNHNS; CDR2 reads SASEGT. This CDR3 is built from 11 residues. The CDR3 region is CASSDRNTIYF. The CDR3 DNA follows: TGTGCCAGCAGTGACAGAAACACCATATATTTT.

The gene calls are TRBV7-8 and TRBJ2-7; TRBD1 might be the D (6 bases). Germline CDR1 is SGHVS and CDR2 is FQNEAQ. Trimming removed 1 base from V and 6 bases from J, with 10 bases in between. CDR3 length: 13 residues. CDR3 sequence: CASSLDLGGEQYV. The CDR3 DNA sequence: TGTGCCAGCAGCTTAGACCTAGGGGGCGAGCAGTACGTC.

This clonotype was seen repeatedly, ten times or more. This chain links TRBV27 with TRBJ2-1; 9 bases map to TRBD2. CDR1 and CDR2 from the germline V gene are MNHEY and SMNVEV (reference sequence). The V gene end was trimmed by 0 bases and the J gene end by 13 bases; junction bases not matched to a gene: 7. The CDR3 runs to 14 residues. The CDR3 spells CASSLSRLAGPQFF. Here the CDR3 DNA reads TGTGCCAGCAGTTTATCGCGGCTAGCGGGGCCCCAGTTCTTC.

The chain recombines TRBV19 with TRBJ2-1, with unresolved D. V was cut by 3 bases and J by 3 bases, with 15 bases left in between. CDR3 length equals 16 residues. Germline V CDR1 and CDR2: LNHDA, SQIVND (reference sequence). CDR3 in DNA: TGTGCCAGTAGTATCTCGCTACCCCTGAGCTACAATGAGCAGTTCTTC. It is translated as CASSISLPLSYNEQFF.

This clonotype was seen at least ten times. V is TRBV12-3 or TRBV12-4 and J is TRBJ1-5; D is unclear. Trimming stripped 2 bases from V and 6 bases from J, with 5 bases between. The CDR3 consists of 12 residues. This chain's CDR3 is CASSLMGQPQHF. CDR3 DNA: TGTGCCAGCAGTTTAATGGGTCAGCCCCAGCATTTT.

On this clonotype: This sequence may be a read error, since a much larger clone differs from it by one base. V and J are TRBV28 and TRBJ2-5, with D perhaps TRBD2 (6 bases). The germline V gene has CDR1 MDHEN and CDR2 SYDVKM. The CDR3 contains 16 residues. Deletions cut 6 bases from V and 2 bases from J, with 19 bases between. The CDR3 reads CASSLRGWGDQETQYF. The DNA of the CDR3 is TGTGCCAGCAGCCTTCGGGGGTGGGGAGATCAAGAGACCCAGTACTTC.

This clonotype was recorded many times. CDR3 in amino acids: CSARGLDRGRSEAFF. In DNA form, the CDR3 reads TGCAGTGCTAGAGGCCTGGACAGGGGTCGGTCTGAAGCTTTCTTT. The chain joins TRBV20-1 to TRBJ1-1, with 9 nucleotides matching TRBD1. J was trimmed by 6 bases and V by 1 base; bases with no gene match: 9. The CDR3 has 15 amino acids. CDR1 and CDR2 (germline): DFQATT, SNEGSKA (reference sequence).

The table lists this clonotype with many counts. The chain is built from TRBV6-1 and TRBJ2-3; D is tentatively TRBD1 or TRBD2 (7 bases each). Trimming took off 3 bases at V and 1 base at J, with 11 bases between the two ends. This CDR3 has 15 amino acids. CDR1 and CDR2 (germline): MNHNS, SASEGT. The CDR3 nucleotides are TGTGCCAGCAGTGACAGGGGGAGGGGCACAGATACGCAGTATTTT. Translation gives CASSDRGRGTDTQYF.

The chain employs TRBV4-3 and TRBJ1-2, with 8 bases fitting TRBD1. Looked up from germline, CDR1 is LGHNA and CDR2 is YSLEER. Losses at the gene ends were 0 bases for V and 7 bases for J; bases not matched to a gene: 4. The CDR3 consists of 14 residues. For the CDR3, the DNA is TGCGCCAGCAGCCAAGATCAGGGGGCGGCTGGCTACACCTTC. It is translated as CASSQDQGAAGYTF.

This clonotype has at least ten counts. The chain carries TRBV28 and TRBJ2-7; 8 bases are shared with TRBD2. V shed 3 bases and J 2 bases; nucleotides not matched to a gene: 6. Per germline, CDR1 MDHEN and CDR2 SYDVKM. CDR3 length: 15 amino acids. The CDR3 DNA reads TGTGCCAGCAGTTTCATGGCCGGGGGGGCCTACGAGCAGTACTTC. Amino acids: CASSFMAGGAYEQYF. Combining the CDR3 with reference TRBV28 and TRBJ2-7 gives the whole variable domain DVKVTQSSRYLVKRTGEKVFLECVQDMDHENMFWYRQDPGLGLRLIYFSYDVKMKEKGDIPEGYSVSREKKERFSLILESASTNQTSMYLCASSFMAGGAYEQYFGPGTRLTVT.

This clonotype occurred a few times. This rearrangement joins TRBV5-5 to TRBJ2-7, with 7 bases that match TRBD1. Germline trimming cut 4 bases from V and 0 bases from J; bases unmatched to any gene: 19. This CDR3 is 19 amino acids long. Germline V gene data show CDR1 as SGHKS and CDR2 as YYEKEE (reference sequence). The CDR3 loop is CASSPLPRGRQGDSYEQYV. The CDR3 bases are TGTGCCAGCAGCCCGCTGCCACGAGGACGACAGGGCGACTCCTACGAGCAGTACGTC.

Many counts were recorded for this clonotype. The V and J genes are TRBV5-4 and TRBJ2-1, with a weak D call TRBD1 (6 bases). The germline gives CDR1 SGHNT, CDR2 YYREEE (reference sequence). V gave up 4 bases and J gave up 1 base, with 15 bases separating them. The CDR3 totals 16 residues. CDR3 in amino acids: CASSRSRDTSYNEQFF. As DNA, the CDR3 is TGTGCCAGCAGCCGAAGTAGGGACACTTCCTACAATGAGCAGTTCTTC.

The chain combines TRBV18 with TRBJ2-3, with a weak D call TRBD1 (5 bases). The length of the CDR3 is 17 residues. Germline V gene sequence: CDR1 KGHSH, CDR2 LQKENI. V dropped 0 bases and J dropped 0 bases, with 13 bases sitting between them. The CDR3 protein is CASSPPFKGMSTDTQYF. DNA of the CDR3: TGTGCCAGCTCACCACCGTTCAAGGGGATGAGCACAGATACGCAGTATTTT.

The sample holds a few counts of this clonotype. The chain has TRBV11-2 and TRBJ2-7; D not certain. The CDR3 covers 13 residues. Looked up from germline, CDR1 is SGHAT and CDR2 is FQNNGV. V lost 3 bases and J 3 bases, leaving 9 bases between the germline ends. The CDR3 DNA follows: TGTGCCAGCAGCTTGCTGGAGCTCTACGAGCAGTACGTC. Its protein is CASSLLELYEQYV.

A few counts support this clonotype. The rearrangement joins TRBV12-3 or TRBV12-4 to TRBJ1-5; TRBD1 aligns across 9 bases. The CDR3 spans 14 residues. The V gene end was trimmed by 6 bases and the J gene end by 7 bases; junction bases not matched to a gene: 7. CDR3 nucleotides: TGTGCCAGCAGCCCGGGACAGGGCCGGCAGCCCCAGCATTTT. This translates into CASSPGQGRQPQHF.

This clonotype was counted only a few times. The chain has TRBV3-1 and TRBJ1-1, with D unclear. V was trimmed by 5 bases and J by 7 bases, leaving 11 bases between them. In germline, CDR1 is LGHDT, CDR2 YNNKEL (reference sequence). The CDR3 covers 12 residues. The CDR3 DNA is TGTGCCAGCAGCGCCCTCGGGCGTGAAGCTTTCTTT. Its translation is CASSALGREAFF. The complete variable domain, with remaining parts taken from reference TRBV3-1 and TRBJ1-1, reads DTAVSQTPKYLVTQMGNDKSIKCEQNLGHDTMYWYKQDSKKFLKIMFSYNNKELIINETVPNRFSPKSPDKAHLNLHINSLELGDSAVYFCASSALGREAFFGQGTRLTVV.

This clonotype was counted at least ten times. This sequence joins TRBV6-1 and TRBJ1-1; no clear D. In germline, CDR1 is MNHNS, CDR2 SASEGT. The CDR3 covers 13 residues. Trimming took off 5 bases at V and 4 bases at J, with 11 bases between the two ends. CDR3 in DNA: TGTGCCAGCAGTCCGCCGGGTAGCACTGAAGCTTTCTTT. It is translated as CASSPPGSTEAFF.

This clonotype was recorded at least ten times. The CDR3 spells CASSSRHTDTQYF. As DNA, the CDR3 is TGTGCCAGCTCTTCACGGCACACAGATACGCAGTATTTT. The chain carries TRBV2 and TRBJ2-3; D unclear. Looked up from germline, CDR1 is SNHLY and CDR2 is FYNNEI. The CDR3 has 13 residues. Deletions cut 8 bases from V and 2 bases from J, with 11 bases between.